This TCR beta chain comes out of a study of shared clonotypes between healthy human individuals (dated by TCRdb to about 2020). General notes on the study: A couple of women and a few men aged 18 to 49 years were included in the cohort. Different laboratories and diverse techniques were used to prepare libraries and sequence TCR repertoires, to increase sequencing depth and limit assay-specific biases. For each donor, CD4 naive and CD4 memory were each run on three plates, CD8 naive on two plates, and CD8 memory on one plate. Per donor, leukapheresis produced somewhere between about 0.94 and 9.5 billion PBMCs. To estimate repertoire size and how much clonotype sharing occurs between individuals, the study deeply sequenced the blood TCR repertoires of roughly 5 healthy adults.

The full study reports these points: Approximately 5% of naive CD4, around 4% of naive CD8, roughly 2.4% of memory CD4, and roughly 0.4% of memory CD8 clonotypes were shared across a few donors. Naive subsets generally had larger estimated clonotype richness than memory subsets did. Based on pairwise subsampling, the degree of clonotype sharing among donors was expected to be affected by sequencing depth. Only blood was sampled, and tissue TCR repertoires likely differ from those in blood. Incomplete sequencing was indicated by rarefaction of sorted-subset datasets, despite the large sequencing depth. The small number of donors limited the genetic and exposure-history diversity represented. Compared with non-shared clonotypes, the clonotypes found in all four sorted-subset donors had higher generation probabilities.

Comment on this clone: Which antigen it targets is not known. Per-base quality was not reported, and no clone a single base away is much larger than it. The same CDR3 is also encoded by other DNA sequences in this sample.

Its CDR3 holds 11 amino acids, cysteine through phenylalanine. Solely the CDR3 DNA is kept, with 33 bases framed from the first base. CDR1 SGHAT and CDR2 FQNNGV were looked up in the germline V gene. Trimming takes 5 bases from V and 6 bases from J, and the germline ends sit 5 bases apart. The donors were healthy, HIV-negative adults with no recently reported acute infections or vaccinations. Only Caucasian adults living in Nashville, Tennessee, USA were represented among the donors. CD4+ T cells were enriched through magnetic negative selection, after which naive cells were positively selected on CD45RA and the remaining negative fraction served as the memory subset. After blood collection by leukapheresis, PBMCs were isolated using Ficoll-Histopaque density gradient centrifugation and then cryopreserved in the vapor phase of liquid nitrogen. Analytical flow cytometry was used to check the purity and quantity of every magnetically sorted T cell population. Genomic DNA was isolated from each sorted fraction and quantified by UV absorbance on a Nanodrop 2000c.

Using the deep immunoSEQ assay, TCR CDR3 regions were amplified from genomic DNA by multiplex PCR. Genomic DNA extracted from each cell subset was distributed evenly over all wells of several immunoSEQ 96-well plates, and each plate served as one replicate. For sorted subsets, 200 ng of genomic DNA, equivalent to roughly 30,000 T cell genomes, went into each replicate PCR. The purified libraries were quantified using a Qubit 3.0 fluorometer, sized with a Bioanalyzer 2100, and then quantified again using the KAPA Library Quantification kit. Every immunoSEQ 96-well plate was sequenced on a separate single-read 150-cycle Illumina NextSeq 550 flow cell. The original methods were these. The immunoSEQ output contained only junctional sequences without quality scores, so filtering could not match that applied to full-length reads. To assign V/J genes and CDR3, sequences were annotated against IMGT germline references using PyIR, a Python wrapper for IgBLAST v1.9. Reads were filtered out if the reads had weak V/J assignments (E-value above 1e-6), no CDR3, stop codons, out-of-frame junctions, or ambiguous translated residues. V3J clonotypes were defined as sequences sharing an identical inferred V gene, J gene, and CDR3 amino acid sequence. Percentage overlap between repertoires was calculated by dividing the number of shared unique clonotypes by the size of the smaller repertoire. Three approaches were used to assess repertoire richness: RTK rarefaction, the Chao1 estimator, and Recon v2.1 estimates of unobserved clonotypes. Generation probabilities for all TCRbeta clonotypes obtained by the gDNA method from four donors were computed using OLGA. This immuneACCESS table, as held by TCRdb, lists in-frame sequences with V and J called but not all clones. Of the missing ones, under half trace to an unresolved V gene in checked studies; the others have no known cause. Clone size and V and J calls were adopted from that table, with D and trimming inferred from the DNA. A total of approximately 2.4 million clones appear in this sample, about 94% of them only once. The ten largest clonotypes hold roughly 0.13% of the sample.

This receptor chain uses TRBV11-2 and TRBJ2-1; confidence is insufficient to name the D gene. The sequenced sample was naive CD4+ T cells sorted from blood. The cell subset or site label here, explained by the study, means: CD45RA+ positively selected. The TCR was taken from a man aged 18 to 35 in good health. The bases read TGTGCCAGCAGCCTCCGCAATGAGCAGTTCTTC. This encodes CASSLRNEQFF.